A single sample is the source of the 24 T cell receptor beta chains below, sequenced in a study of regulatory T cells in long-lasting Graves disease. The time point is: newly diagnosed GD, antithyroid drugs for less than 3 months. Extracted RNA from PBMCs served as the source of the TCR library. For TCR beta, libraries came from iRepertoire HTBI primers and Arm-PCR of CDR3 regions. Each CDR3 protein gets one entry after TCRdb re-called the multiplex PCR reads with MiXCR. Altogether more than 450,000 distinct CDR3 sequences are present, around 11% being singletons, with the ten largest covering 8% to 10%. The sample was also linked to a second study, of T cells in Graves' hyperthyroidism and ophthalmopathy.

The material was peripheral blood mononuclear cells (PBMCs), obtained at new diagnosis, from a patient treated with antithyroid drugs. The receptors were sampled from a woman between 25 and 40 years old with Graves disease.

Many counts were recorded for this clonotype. This CDR3 reads CASSFLSGRPYNEQFF. CDR3 sequence (DNA): TGTGCCAGCAGTTTCCTTAGCGGGAGGCCATACAATGAGCAGTTCTTC. The gene calls are TRBV6-5 and TRBJ2-1, with 10 bases lining up with TRBD2. The germline CDR1 and CDR2 sequences are MNHEY and SVGAGI. J was trimmed by 4 bases and V by 4 bases; bases with no gene match: 7. This CDR3 comprises 16 residues.

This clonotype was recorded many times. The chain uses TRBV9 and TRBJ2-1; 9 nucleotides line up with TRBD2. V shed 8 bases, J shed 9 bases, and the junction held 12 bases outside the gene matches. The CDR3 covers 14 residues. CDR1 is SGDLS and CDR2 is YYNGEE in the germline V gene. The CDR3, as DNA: TGTGCCAGGCCTCCGGGACTAGCAGGAGGTGAGCAGTTCTTC. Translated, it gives CARPPGLAGGEQFF.

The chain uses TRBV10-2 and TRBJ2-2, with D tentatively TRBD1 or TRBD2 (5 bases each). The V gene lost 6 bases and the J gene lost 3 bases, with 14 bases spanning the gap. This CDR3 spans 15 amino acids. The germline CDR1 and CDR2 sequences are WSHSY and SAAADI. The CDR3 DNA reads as TGCGCCAGCAGACCACCCCGAGGGGACACCGGGGAGCTGTTTTTT. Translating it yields CASRPPRGDTGELFF.

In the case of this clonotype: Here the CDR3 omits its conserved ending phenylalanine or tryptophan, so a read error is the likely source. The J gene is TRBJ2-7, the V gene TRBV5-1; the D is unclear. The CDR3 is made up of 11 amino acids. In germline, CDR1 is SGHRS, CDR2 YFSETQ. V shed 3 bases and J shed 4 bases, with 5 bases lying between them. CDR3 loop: CASSSEYEQYL. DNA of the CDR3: TGCGCCAGCAGCTCCGAATACGAGCAGTACTTA.

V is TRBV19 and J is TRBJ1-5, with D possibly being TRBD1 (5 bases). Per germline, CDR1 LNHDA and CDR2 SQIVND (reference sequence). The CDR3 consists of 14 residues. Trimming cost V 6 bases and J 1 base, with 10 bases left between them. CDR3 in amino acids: CASSREVSNQPQHF. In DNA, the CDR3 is TGTGCCAGTAGCAGGGAGGTCAGCAATCAGCCCCAGCATTTT.

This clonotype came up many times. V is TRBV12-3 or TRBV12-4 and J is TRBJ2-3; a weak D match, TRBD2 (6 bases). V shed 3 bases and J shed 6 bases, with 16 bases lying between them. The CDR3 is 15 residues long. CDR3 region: CASSFGGGPVDTQYF. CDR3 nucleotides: TGTGCCAGCAGTTTCGGGGGAGGCCCCGTCGATACGCAGTATTTT.

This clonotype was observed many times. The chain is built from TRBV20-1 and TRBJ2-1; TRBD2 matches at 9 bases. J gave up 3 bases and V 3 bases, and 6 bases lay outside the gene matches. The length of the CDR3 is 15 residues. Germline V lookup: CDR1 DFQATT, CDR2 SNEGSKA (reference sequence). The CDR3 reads CSARGGLAFYNEQFF. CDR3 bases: TGCAGTGCTAGGGGGGGACTAGCATTCTACAATGAGCAGTTCTTC.

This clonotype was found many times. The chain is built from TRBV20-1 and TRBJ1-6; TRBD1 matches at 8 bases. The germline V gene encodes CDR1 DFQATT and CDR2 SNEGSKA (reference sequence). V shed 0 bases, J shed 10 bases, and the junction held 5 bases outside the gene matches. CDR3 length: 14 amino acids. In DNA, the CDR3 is TGCAGTGCTAGAGATCAGGGGGCGCGGTCACCCCTCCACTTT. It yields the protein CSARDQGARSPLHF.

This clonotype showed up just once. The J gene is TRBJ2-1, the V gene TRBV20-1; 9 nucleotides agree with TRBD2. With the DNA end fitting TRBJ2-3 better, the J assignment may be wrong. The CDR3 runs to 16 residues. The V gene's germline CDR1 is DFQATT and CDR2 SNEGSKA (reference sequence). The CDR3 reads CSARDGAGGPPAAQYF. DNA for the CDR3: TGCAGTGCTAGAGATGGTGCGGGAGGGCCGCCGGCTGCGCAGTATTTT.

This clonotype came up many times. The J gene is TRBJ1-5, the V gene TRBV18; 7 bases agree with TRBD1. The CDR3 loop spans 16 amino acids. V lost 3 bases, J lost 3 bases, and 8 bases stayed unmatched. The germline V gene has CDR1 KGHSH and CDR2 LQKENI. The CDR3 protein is CASSPTGVLPNQPQHF. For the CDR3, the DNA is TGTGCCAGCTCACCTACAGGGGTCCTCCCCAATCAGCCCCAGCATTTT. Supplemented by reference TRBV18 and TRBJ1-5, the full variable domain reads NAGVMQNPRHLVRRRGQEARLRCSPMKGHSHVYWYRQLPEEGLKFMVYLQKENIIDESGMPKERFSAEFPKEGPSILRIQQVVRGDSAAYFCASSPTGVLPNQPQHFGDGTRLSIL.

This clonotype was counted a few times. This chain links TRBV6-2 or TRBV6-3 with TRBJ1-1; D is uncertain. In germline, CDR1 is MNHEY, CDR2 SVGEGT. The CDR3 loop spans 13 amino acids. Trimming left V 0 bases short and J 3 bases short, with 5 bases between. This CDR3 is CASSYSEYTEAFF. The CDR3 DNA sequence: TGTGCCAGCAGTTACTCGGAGTACACTGAAGCTTTCTTT.

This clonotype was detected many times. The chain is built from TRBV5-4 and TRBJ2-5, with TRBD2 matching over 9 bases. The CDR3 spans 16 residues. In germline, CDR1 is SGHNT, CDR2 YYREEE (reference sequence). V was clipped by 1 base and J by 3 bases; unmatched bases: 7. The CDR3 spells CASSLRDSGSKETQYF. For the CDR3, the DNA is TGTGCCAGCAGCTTGCGTGATAGCGGGAGTAAAGAGACCCAGTACTTC.

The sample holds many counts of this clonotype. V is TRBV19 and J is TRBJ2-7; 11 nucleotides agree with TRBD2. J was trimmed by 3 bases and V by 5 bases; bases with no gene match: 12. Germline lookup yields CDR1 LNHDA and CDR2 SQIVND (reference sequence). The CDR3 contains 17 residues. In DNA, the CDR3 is TGTGCCAGTAGTCCCAAAGGGGGACTAGCGGCAGTCTACGAGCAGTACTTC. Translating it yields CASSPKGGLAAVYEQYF.

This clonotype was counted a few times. CDR3 protein: CASSRQFAYNEQFF. CDR3 bases: TGTGCCAGCAGCAGACAGTTCGCCTACAATGAGCAGTTCTTC. V and J are TRBV7-3 and TRBJ2-1, with D possibly matching TRBD1 (5 bases). Germline V CDR1 and CDR2: SGHTA, FQGTGA. V lost 5 bases and J 2 bases, leaving 10 bases between the germline ends. The CDR3 is 14 amino acids.

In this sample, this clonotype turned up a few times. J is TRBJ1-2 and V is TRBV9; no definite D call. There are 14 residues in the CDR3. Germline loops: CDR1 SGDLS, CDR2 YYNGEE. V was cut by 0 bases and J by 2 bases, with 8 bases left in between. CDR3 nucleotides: TGTGCCAGCAGCGTAGGAACAGAGAACTATGGCTACACCTTC. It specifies CASSVGTENYGYTF.

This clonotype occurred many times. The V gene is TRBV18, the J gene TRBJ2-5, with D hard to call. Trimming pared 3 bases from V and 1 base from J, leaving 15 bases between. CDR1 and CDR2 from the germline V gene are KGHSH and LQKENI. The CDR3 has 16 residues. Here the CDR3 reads CASSPTSTAVQETQYF. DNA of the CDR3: TGTGCCAGCTCACCCACCTCCACGGCCGTCCAAGAGACCCAGTACTTC.

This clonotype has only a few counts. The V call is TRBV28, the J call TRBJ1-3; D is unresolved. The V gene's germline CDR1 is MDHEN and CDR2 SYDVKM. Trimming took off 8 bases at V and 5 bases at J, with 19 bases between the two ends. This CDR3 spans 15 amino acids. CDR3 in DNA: TGTGCCAGCGCGTCGGTGTTGAATGACCGAAACACCATATATTTT. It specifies CASASVLNDRNTIYF.

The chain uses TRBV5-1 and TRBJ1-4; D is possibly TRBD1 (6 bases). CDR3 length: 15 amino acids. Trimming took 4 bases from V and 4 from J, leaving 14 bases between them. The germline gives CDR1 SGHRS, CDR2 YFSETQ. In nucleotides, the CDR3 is TGCGCCAGCAGCCCGCTACAGGGCTATAATGAAAAACTGTTTTTT. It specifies CASSPLQGYNEKLFF.

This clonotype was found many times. CDR3 sequence: CASSLRRVGKTQYF. DNA of the CDR3: TGTGCCAGCAGTCTCCGCAGGGTTGGGAAGACCCAGTACTTC. This rearrangement joins TRBV12-3 or TRBV12-4 to TRBJ2-5; D is perhaps TRBD1 (5 bases). The CDR3 has 14 amino acids. Trimming shortened V by 5 bases and J by 6 bases, and 16 bases separated the two germline ends.

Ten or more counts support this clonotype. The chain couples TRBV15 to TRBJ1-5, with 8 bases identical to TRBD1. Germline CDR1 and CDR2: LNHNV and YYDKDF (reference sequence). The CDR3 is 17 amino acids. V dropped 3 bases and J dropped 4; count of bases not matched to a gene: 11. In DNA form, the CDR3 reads TGTGCCACCAGCAGCGGAATAGGACAGGGCTATAATCAGCCCCAGCATTTT. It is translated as CATSSGIGQGYNQPQHF.

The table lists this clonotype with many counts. The CDR3 spells CASSVSGKNTEAFF. As DNA, the CDR3 is TGTGCCAGCAGCGTAAGCGGCAAGAACACTGAAGCTTTCTTT. The chain links TRBV9 to TRBJ1-1, with D hard to call. This CDR3 region has 14 residues. V lost 1 base, J lost 1 base, and 8 bases lay in between. CDR1 is SGDLS, CDR2 YYNGEE, per germline.

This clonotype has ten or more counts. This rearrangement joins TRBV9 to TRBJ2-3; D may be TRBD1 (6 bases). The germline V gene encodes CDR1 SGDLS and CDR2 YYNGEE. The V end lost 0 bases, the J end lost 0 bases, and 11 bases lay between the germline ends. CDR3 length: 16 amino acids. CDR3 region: CASSVEGGTSTDTQYF. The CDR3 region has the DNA TGTGCCAGCAGCGTAGAAGGGGGTACTAGCACAGATACGCAGTATTTT.

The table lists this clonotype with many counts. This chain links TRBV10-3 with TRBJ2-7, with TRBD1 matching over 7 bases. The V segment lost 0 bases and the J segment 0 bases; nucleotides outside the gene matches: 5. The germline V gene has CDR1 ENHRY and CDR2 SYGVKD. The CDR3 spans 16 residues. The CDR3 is CAISESGQSFSYEQYF. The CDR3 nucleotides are TGTGCCATCAGTGAGTCGGGACAGAGTTTCTCCTACGAGCAGTACTTC.

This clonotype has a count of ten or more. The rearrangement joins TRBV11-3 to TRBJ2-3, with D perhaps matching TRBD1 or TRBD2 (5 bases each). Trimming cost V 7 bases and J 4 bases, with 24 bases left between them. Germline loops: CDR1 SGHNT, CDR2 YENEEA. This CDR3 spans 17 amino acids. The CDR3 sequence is CASTKSPGPSRADTQYF. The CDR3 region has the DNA TGTGCCAGCACTAAATCGCCGGGACCCTCGCGGGCAGATACGCAGTATTTT.